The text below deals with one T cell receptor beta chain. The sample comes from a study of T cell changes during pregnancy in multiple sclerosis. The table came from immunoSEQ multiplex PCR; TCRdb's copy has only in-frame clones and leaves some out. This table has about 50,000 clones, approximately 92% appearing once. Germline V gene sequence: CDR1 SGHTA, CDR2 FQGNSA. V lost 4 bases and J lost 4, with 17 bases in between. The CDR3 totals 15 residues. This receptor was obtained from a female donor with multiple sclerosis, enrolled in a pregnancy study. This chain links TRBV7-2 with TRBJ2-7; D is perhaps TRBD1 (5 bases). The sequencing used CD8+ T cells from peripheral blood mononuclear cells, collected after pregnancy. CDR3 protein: CASSSPGQGTYEQYF. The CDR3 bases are TGTGCCAGCAGCTCCCCAGGGCAGGGAACGTACGAGCAGTACTTC.